This entry is about one T cell receptor (beta chain). Antigen specificity is unknown. The authors built TCR beta libraries using iRepertoire HTBI primers and Arm-PCR of CDR3 regions. Original methodology: The identification of 60 or so TRBV and roughly 15 TRBJ segments was made across samples. TCRdb itself ran the multiplex PCR reads through MiXCR, one entry per CDR3 protein. Here the V and J calls rest on TCRdb's processing, not on the authors' analysis. The table shows 500,000 to 800,000 distinct CDR3 sequences, with about 30% occurring only once. This record belongs to a study of regulatory T cells in long-lasting Graves disease. General observations from the study: Thyroid tissue was not sampled; only peripheral blood was. Favoring TRBV28, TRBJ1-2 and TRBJ2-5 was a feature seen in persistent disease.

The CDR3 spans 15 residues. CDR1 is MNHNS, CDR2 SASEGT, per germline. V gave up 6 bases and J gave up 1 base; unmatched junction bases: 5. As to time point: persistent/refractory GD, antithyroid drugs over 5 years with positive TRAb. Scientists built the TCR library using RNA that was extracted from PBMCs. An endocrinology department located in Xi'an, China, was where the patients came from. The rearrangement links TRBV6-1 to TRBJ2-5; 10 bases line up with TRBD1. Sequencing used peripheral blood mononuclear cells (PBMCs), obtained when the disease was refractory, from a patient treated with antithyroid drugs. The TCR was taken from a female donor with Graves disease. The CDR3 coding sequence is TGTGCCAGCAGGGACGGGACAGGGGCCCAAGAGACCCAGTACTTC. This codes for CASRDGTGAQETQYF.